One and the same sample provided the 10 T cell receptor beta chains below, sequenced in a study of vaccination and CD4 T cells after COVID-19. Treatment denoted: roughly 10-day PBMC culture with coronavirus spike peptide pools or control peptides (ViraFEST assay). Their recognized antigens are unknown. The Oncomine TCR Beta short-read assay sequenced DNA from cultured CD4+ T cells. TCRdb called the PCR reads again in MiXCR, with one record for every CDR3 protein. The table includes about 11,000 distinct CDR3 sequences, 46% detected once. The specimen was CD4+ T cells from blood, cultured in vitro. Receptors were obtained from a human donor who had recovered from COVID-19.

Here the CDR3 DNA reads TGTGCCAGCAGTGGAACAGGGTGGGTGACTGAAGCTTTCTTT. Amino acid sequence: CASSGTGWVTEAFF. The chain employs TRBV6-1 and TRBJ1-1; tentatively, D is TRBD1 (6 bases). V was trimmed by 4 bases and J by 5 bases, leaving 14 bases between them. This CDR3 is 14 amino acids long. Looked up from germline, CDR1 is MNHNS and CDR2 is SASEGT.

This chain links TRBV7-9 with TRBJ2-7; D gene uncertain. V was trimmed by 6 bases and J by 2 bases, leaving 8 bases between them. CDR3 length: 12 amino acids. Germline V gene lookup returns CDR1 SEHNR and CDR2 FQNEAQ (reference sequence). The DNA for the CDR3 is TGTGCCAGCAGTTCGACACCCTACGAGCAGTACTTC. It is translated as CASSSTPYEQYF.

The V gene is TRBV19, the J gene TRBJ2-3, with no clear D. CDR1 is LNHDA and CDR2 is SQIVND in the germline V gene (reference sequence). The CDR3 spans 15 residues. With 3 bases removed from V and 0 bases from J, the gap between germline ends came to 10 bases. The DNA for the CDR3 is TGTGCCAGTAGTATTTGGGCCCAAAGCACAGATACGCAGTATTTT. It encodes CASSIWAQSTDTQYF.

The rearrangement links TRBV6-1 to TRBJ2-5, with D maybe TRBD2 (6 bases). Between the trimmed V and J ends, which lost 3 bases and 5 bases, there was a span of 16 bases. The CDR3 sequence is 15 residues long. The germline V gene has CDR1 MNHNS and CDR2 SASEGT. CDR3 loop: CASSEGGFGGETQYF. The CDR3 DNA reads TGTGCCAGCAGTGAGGGGGGTTTTGGGGGGGAGACCCAGTACTTC.

This clonotype has only a few counts. The chain carries TRBV5-1 and TRBJ1-5; 7 positions agree with TRBD1. The CDR3 has 15 amino acids. The V gene's germline CDR1 is SGHRS and CDR2 YFSETQ. V trimming: 4 bases; J trimming: 0 bases; junction bases outside the gene matches: 4. The CDR3 reads CASSPGQHSNQPQHF. CDR3 coding DNA: TGCGCCAGCAGCCCGGGACAGCATAGCAATCAGCCCCAGCATTTT. The full variable domain, its missing parts supplied by reference TRBV5-1 and TRBJ1-5, is KAGVTQTPRYLIKTRGQQVTLSCSPISGHRSVSWYQQTPGQGLQFLFEYFSETQRNKGNFPGRFSGRQFSNSRSEMNVSTLELGDSALYLCASSPGQHSNQPQHFGDGTRLSIL.

The chain employs TRBV6-2 or TRBV6-3 and TRBJ2-6; no definite D call. This CDR3 is 14 amino acids long. Deletions cut 5 bases from V and 4 bases from J, with 9 bases between. Germline V gene data show CDR1 as MNHEY and CDR2 as SVGEGT. CDR3 DNA sequence: TGTGCCAGCAGTACGGTCAGAGGGGCCAACGTCCTGACTTTC. Translating it yields CASSTVRGANVLTF.

V is TRBV2 and J is TRBJ2-3, with a tentative D call TRBD1 (6 bases). The CDR3 loop spans 15 amino acids. Germline CDR1 reads SNHLY; CDR2 reads FYNNEI. V was clipped by 10 bases and J by 0 bases, with 17 bases between them. CDR3 sequence reads: CATSQGQGSTDTQYF. The CDR3 DNA is TGTGCCACCTCCCAGGGGCAGGGGAGCACAGATACGCAGTATTTT.

This chain joins TRBV18 and TRBJ2-7; tentatively, D is TRBD1 or TRBD2 (5 bases each). Germline V gene data show CDR1 as KGHSH and CDR2 as LQKENI. Between the trimmed V and J ends, which lost 2 bases and 4 bases, there was a span of 12 bases. The CDR3 loop spans 14 amino acids. This CDR3 reads CASSPAGAGYEQYF. CDR3 nucleotides: TGTGCCAGCTCACCAGCCGGGGCTGGGTACGAGCAGTACTTC.

The rearrangement joins TRBV20-1 to TRBJ1-6; weak D call: TRBD1 (6 bases). Trimming cost V 0 bases and J 10 bases, with 22 bases left between them. CDR3 size: 17 residues. Germline-derived CDR1 and CDR2 are DFQATT and SNEGSKA (reference sequence). Written as DNA, the CDR3 is TGCAGTGCTAGAGATGTAGCACAGGGAGCCGAGCGCTCACCCCTCCACTTT. This sequence encodes CSARDVAQGAERSPLHF.

V usage is TRBV20-1 and J usage is TRBJ2-5, with D possibly being TRBD1 (6 bases). Trimming took off 1 base at V and 4 bases at J, with 13 bases between the two ends. The CDR3 covers 14 residues. Germline V CDR1 and CDR2: DFQATT, SNEGSKA (reference sequence). CDR3 nucleotides: TGCAGTGCTAGAGGTTCTACAGGGTTAGAGACCCAGTACTTC. Amino acids: CSARGSTGLETQYF.